A selection of T cell receptor beta chains follows, all from one sample in a study of T cell repertoires in cytomegalovirus infection. TCRdb re-analysed the reads in MiXCR, keeping a single row per CDR3 protein. This sample has approximately 190,000 distinct CDR3 sequences, with over 25% found just once. The sequenced sample was PBMCs. These TCRs come from a human donor in good health (CMV status not recorded). Some clones in this sample may be carry-over from other donors' samples. Each CDR3 is given without its conserved first and last residue.

TRBV7-2 ASSPGGWGNQPQH
TRBV7-2 ASSLERRGGTDTQY
TRBV7-2 ASSSRTGPSGNTIY
TRBV7-3 ASSLFSGSETQY
TRBV7-6 ASSPRNRGQSRVQETQY
TRBV6-5 ASRSSTGIGGEQY
TRBV7-2 ASSPRQGPYNEQF
TRBV7-2 ASNQGVANTEAF
TRBV7-2 ASSLAPGQGVSRGYT
TRBV12-3/TRBV12-4 ASTVTAGQADTQY
TRBV29-1 SVWDDPDPF
TRBV7-2 ASSFWGTEAF
TRBV10-3 AITLSPGEKLF
TRBV12-3/TRBV12-4 ASQREGISGNTIY
TRBV12-3/TRBV12-4 ASSSSNLAVNTEAF
TRBV12-3/TRBV12-4 ASSPGLAGPYNEQF
TRBV14 AGSRTGSDEQY